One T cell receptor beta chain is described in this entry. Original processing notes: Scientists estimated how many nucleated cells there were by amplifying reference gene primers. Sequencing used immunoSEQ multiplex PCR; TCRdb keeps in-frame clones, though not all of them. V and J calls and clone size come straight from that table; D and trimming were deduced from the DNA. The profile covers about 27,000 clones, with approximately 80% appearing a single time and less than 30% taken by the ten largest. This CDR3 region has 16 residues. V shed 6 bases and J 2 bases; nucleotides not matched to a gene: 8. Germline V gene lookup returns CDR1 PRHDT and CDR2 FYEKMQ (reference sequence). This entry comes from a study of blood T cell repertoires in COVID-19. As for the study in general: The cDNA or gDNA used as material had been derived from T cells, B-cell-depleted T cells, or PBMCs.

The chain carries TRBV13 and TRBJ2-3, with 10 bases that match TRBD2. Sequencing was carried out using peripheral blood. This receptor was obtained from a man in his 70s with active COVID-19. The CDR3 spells CASRQRTSGYTDTQYF. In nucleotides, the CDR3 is TGTGCCAGCAGACAGAGGACTAGCGGTTACACAGATACGCAGTATTTT.